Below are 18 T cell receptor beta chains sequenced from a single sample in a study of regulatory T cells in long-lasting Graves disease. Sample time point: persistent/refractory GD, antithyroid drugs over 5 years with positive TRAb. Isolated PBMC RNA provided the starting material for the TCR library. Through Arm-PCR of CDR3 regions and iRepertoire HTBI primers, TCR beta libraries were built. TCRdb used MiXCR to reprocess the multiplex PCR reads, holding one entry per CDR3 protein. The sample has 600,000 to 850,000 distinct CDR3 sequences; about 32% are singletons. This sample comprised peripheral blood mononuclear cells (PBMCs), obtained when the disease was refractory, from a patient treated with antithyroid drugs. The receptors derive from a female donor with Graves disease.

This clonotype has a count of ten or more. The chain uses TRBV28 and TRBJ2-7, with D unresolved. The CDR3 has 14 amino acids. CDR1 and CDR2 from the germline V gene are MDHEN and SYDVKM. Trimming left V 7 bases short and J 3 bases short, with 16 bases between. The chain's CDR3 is CASTSRSGFYEQYF. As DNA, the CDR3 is TGTGCCAGCACGAGCAGATCCGGGTTCTACGAGCAGTACTTC.

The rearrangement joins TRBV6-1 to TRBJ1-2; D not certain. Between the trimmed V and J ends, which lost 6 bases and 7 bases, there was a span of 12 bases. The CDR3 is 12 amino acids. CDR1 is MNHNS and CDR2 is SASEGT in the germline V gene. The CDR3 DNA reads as TGTGCCAGCAGCCCACTGAGCGGTGGCTACACCTTC. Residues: CASSPLSGGYTF.

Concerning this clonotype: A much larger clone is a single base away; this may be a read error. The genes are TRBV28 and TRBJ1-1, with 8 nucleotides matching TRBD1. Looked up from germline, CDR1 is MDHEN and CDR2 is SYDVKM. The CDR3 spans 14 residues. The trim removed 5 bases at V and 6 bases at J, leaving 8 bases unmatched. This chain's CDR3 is CASSPLTGVAEAFF. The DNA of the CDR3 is TGTGCCAGCAGTCCCCTGACAGGGGTCGCTGAAGCTTTCTTT.

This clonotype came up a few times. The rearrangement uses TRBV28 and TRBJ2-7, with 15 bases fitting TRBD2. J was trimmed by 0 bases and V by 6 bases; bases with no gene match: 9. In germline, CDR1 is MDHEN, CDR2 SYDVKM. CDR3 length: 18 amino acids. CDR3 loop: CASRGLAGGPVGSYEQYF. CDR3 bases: TGTGCCAGCAGGGGACTAGCGGGAGGCCCAGTCGGCTCCTACGAGCAGTACTTC.

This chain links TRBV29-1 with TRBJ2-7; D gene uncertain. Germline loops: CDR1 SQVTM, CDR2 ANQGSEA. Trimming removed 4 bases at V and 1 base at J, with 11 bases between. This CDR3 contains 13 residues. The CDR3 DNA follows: TGCAGCGTTGTTCTAGTACAGTCCTACGAGCAGTACTTC. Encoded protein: CSVVLVQSYEQYF.

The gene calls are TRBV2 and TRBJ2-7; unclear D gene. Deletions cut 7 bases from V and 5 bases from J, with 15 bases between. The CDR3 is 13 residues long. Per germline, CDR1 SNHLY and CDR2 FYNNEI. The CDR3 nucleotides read TGTGCCAGCACGGACCCCCAAAAAGACGAGCAGTACTTC. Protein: CASTDPQKDEQYF.

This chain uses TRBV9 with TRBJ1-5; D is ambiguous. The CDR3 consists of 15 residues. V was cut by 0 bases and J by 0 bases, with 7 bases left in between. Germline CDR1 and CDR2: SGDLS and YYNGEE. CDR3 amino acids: CASSVDPDSNQPQHF. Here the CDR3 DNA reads TGTGCCAGCAGCGTAGACCCCGATAGCAATCAGCCCCAGCATTTT.

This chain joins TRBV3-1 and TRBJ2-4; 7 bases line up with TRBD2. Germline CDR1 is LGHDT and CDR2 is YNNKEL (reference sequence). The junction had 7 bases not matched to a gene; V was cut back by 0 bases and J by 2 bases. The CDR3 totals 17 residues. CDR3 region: CASSQEGGPKSKNIQYF. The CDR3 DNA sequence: TGTGCCAGCAGCCAAGAGGGAGGGCCTAAGTCCAAAAACATTCAGTACTTC.

CDR3 protein: CASRWGLAPERETQYF. CDR3 in DNA: TGTGCCAGCAGGTGGGGACTAGCTCCAGAGCGGGAGACCCAGTACTTC. The chain has TRBV12-3 or TRBV12-4 and TRBJ2-5; 9 bases agree with TRBD2. The CDR3 covers 16 residues. J gave up 5 bases and V 6 bases, and 13 bases lay outside the gene matches.

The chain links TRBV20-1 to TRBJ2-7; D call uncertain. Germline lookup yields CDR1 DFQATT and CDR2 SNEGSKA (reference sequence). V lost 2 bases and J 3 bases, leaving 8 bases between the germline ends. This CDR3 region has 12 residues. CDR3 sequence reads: CSARQVLYEQYF. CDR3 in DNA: TGCAGTGCTAGACAGGTCCTCTACGAGCAGTACTTC.

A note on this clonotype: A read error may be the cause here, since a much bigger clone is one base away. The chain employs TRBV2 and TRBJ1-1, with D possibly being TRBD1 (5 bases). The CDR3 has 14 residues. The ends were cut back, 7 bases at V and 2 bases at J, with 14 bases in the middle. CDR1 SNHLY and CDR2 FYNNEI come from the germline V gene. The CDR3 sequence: CASTRRQHNTEAFF. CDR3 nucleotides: TGTGCCAGCACTCGGAGACAGCACAACACTGAAGCTTTCTTT.

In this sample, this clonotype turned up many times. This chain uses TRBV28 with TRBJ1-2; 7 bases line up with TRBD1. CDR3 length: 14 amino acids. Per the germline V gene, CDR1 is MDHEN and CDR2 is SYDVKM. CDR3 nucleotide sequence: TGTGCTACGAGAGGGACAGCCCTAAACTATGGCTACACCTTC. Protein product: CATRGTALNYGYTF.

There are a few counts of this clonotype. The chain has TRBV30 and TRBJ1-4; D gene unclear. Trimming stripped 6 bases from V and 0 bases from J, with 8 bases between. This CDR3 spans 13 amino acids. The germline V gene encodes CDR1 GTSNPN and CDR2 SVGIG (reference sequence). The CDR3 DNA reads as TGTGCCTGCACGGATCCAACTAATGAAAAACTGTTTTTT. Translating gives CACTDPTNEKLFF.

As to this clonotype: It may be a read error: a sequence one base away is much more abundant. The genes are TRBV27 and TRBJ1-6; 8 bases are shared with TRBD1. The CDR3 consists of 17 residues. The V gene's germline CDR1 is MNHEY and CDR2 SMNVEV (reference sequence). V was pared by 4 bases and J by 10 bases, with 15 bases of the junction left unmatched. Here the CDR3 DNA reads TGTGCCAGCAGTTCCGGCCGGACAGGGAGGAGTCGCTCACCCCTCCACTTT. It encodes CASSSGRTGRSRSPLHF.

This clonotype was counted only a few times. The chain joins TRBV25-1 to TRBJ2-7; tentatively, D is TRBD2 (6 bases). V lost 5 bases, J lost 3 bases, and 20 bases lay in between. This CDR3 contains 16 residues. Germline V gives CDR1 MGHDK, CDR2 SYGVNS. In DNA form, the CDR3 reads TGTGCCAGCAGTAAACTAGCCTACGCTCGAGGCTACGAGCAGTACTTC. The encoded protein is CASSKLAYARGYEQYF.

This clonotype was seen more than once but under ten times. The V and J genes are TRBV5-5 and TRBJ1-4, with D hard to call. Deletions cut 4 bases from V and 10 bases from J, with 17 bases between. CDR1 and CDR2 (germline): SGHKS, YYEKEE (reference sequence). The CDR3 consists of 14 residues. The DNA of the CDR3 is TGTGCCAGCAGCGCGGTACCGGGCGATGGAAAACTGTTTTTT. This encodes CASSAVPGDGKLFF.

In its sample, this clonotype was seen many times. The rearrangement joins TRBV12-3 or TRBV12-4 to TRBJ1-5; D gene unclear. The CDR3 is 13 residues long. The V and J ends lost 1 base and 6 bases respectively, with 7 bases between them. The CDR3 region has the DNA TGTGCCAGCAGTTTAGGGGAAGGTCAGCCCCAGCATTTT. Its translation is CASSLGEGQPQHF.

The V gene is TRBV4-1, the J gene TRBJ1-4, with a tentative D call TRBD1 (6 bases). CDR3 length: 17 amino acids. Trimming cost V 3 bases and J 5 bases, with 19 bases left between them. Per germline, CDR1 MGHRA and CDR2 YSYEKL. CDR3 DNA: TGCGCCAGCAGCCAGGATCGGGGGCCACCTGGCAATGAAAAACTGTTTTTT. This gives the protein CASSQDRGPPGNEKLFF.